Included here is one T cell receptor beta chain sequence, with context. The antigen remains undetermined. The sample originates from a study of T cells in tumors after PD-1 blockade. Study details: Prior checkpoint blockade, systemic immunosuppressant use, or anti-cancer therapy within 4 weeks excluded patients.

Template: tumor biopsy or peripheral blood genomic DNA, about 616-6,004 ng per sample. Unmatched junction bases numbered 8, after V lost 1 base and J lost 1 base. This CDR3 comprises 17 residues. In germline, CDR1 is SEHNR, CDR2 FQNEAQ (reference sequence). Findings and caveats of the study: Some novel exhausted tumor clones appeared in pre-treatment blood, suggesting peripheral recruitment.

Profiled with immunoSEQ multiplex PCR; TCRdb holds only in-frame clones, not every one. The sample holds roughly 49,000 clones, over 75% seen once. The input for sequencing was PBMCs, taken before anti-PD-1 treatment. The rearrangement links TRBV7-9 to TRBJ2-5; 8 nucleotides agree with TRBD2. The sequence came from a human donor with basal cell carcinoma. The DNA of the CDR3 is TGTGCCAGCAGCTTAGTGCGTAGCGGGACGACCCAAGAGACCCAGTACTTC. It yields the protein CASSLVRSGTTQETQYF.